The 10 T cell receptor beta chains given below trace back to one sample, sequenced in a study of blood T cell repertoires in COVID-19. This table comes from immunoSEQ multiplex PCR, and its TCRdb copy is limited to in-frame clones, with some not included. Altogether some 120,000 clones are present, 90% being singletons, with the ten largest covering under 2%. What was sequenced was peripheral blood. All receptors derive from a human donor with active COVID-19. The donor label of this sample is uncertain.

The rearrangement joins TRBV6-5 to TRBJ1-1, with TRBD1 as a possible D gene (5 bases). CDR3 length equals 14 residues. In germline, CDR1 is MNHEY, CDR2 SVGAGI. Trimming stripped 0 bases from V and 0 bases from J, with 5 bases between. The CDR3 protein is CASSYSTVNTEAFF. DNA of the CDR3: TGTGCCAGCAGTTACTCGACAGTGAACACTGAAGCTTTCTTT.

The chain uses TRBV7-9 and TRBJ1-4; 9 bases align to TRBD1. The junction had 2 bases not matched to a gene; V was cut back by 6 bases and J by 3 bases. The CDR3 covers 14 residues. Per the germline V gene, CDR1 is SEHNR and CDR2 is FQNEAQ (reference sequence). The CDR3 region is CASSRDRANEKLFF. The CDR3 coding sequence is TGTGCCAGCAGTCGGGACAGGGCTAATGAAAAACTGTTTTTT.

The chain links TRBV5-1 to TRBJ2-7, with TRBD1 identical over 8 bases. The trim removed 4 bases at V and 1 base at J, leaving 10 bases unmatched. The CDR3 covers 16 residues. CDR1 is SGHRS, CDR2 YFSETQ, per germline. The CDR3 DNA reads TGCGCCAGCAGCACAGGACAGGGTGGTAGGTCCTACGAGCAGTACTTC. This encodes CASSTGQGGRSYEQYF.

The chain uses TRBV27 and TRBJ2-3; D may be TRBD1 (5 bases). Trimming shortened V by 1 base and J by 2 bases, and 10 bases separated the two germline ends. Germline CDR1 is MNHEY and CDR2 is SMNVEV (reference sequence). The CDR3 consists of 15 residues. In DNA, the CDR3 is TGTGCCAGCAGTTTATTCGAAGGGGACACAGATACGCAGTATTTT. This sequence encodes CASSLFEGDTDTQYF.

The V and J genes are TRBV7-9 and TRBJ2-3; possibly TRBD1 for D (6 bases). Between the trimmed V and J ends, which lost 1 base and 2 bases, there was a span of 7 bases. From germline, CDR1 is SEHNR and CDR2 FQNEAQ (reference sequence). The CDR3 covers 14 residues. The CDR3 reads CASSLVGATDTQYF. The DNA for the CDR3 is TGTGCCAGCAGCTTAGTGGGGGCCACAGATACGCAGTATTTT.

This chain links TRBV19 with TRBJ2-7; 8 nucleotides line up with TRBD1. Germline V gene data show CDR1 as LNHDA and CDR2 as SQIVND (reference sequence). This CDR3 is built from 15 residues. V dropped 5 bases and J dropped 0; count of bases not matched to a gene: 6. The CDR3 spells CASSVAGGSSYEQYF. In DNA form, the CDR3 reads TGTGCCAGTAGTGTGGCAGGGGGCTCCTCCTACGAGCAGTACTTC.

The chain joins TRBV27 to TRBJ2-7; 9 nucleotides agree with TRBD1. Losses at the gene ends were 6 bases for V and 6 bases for J; bases not matched to a gene: 9. This CDR3 has 14 residues. Looked up from germline, CDR1 is MNHEY and CDR2 is SMNVEV (reference sequence). The CDR3 DNA is TGTGCCAGCAGCCTAGACAGGGGGTCATCCGAGCAGTACTTC. Its protein is CASSLDRGSSEQYF.

V is TRBV19 and J is TRBJ1-5; the D is unclear. Germline V gene data show CDR1 as LNHDA and CDR2 as SQIVND (reference sequence). The ends were cut back, 3 bases at V and 2 bases at J, with 11 bases in the middle. The CDR3 has 15 amino acids. The CDR3 is CASSILGEGNQPQHF. As DNA, the CDR3 is TGTGCCAGTAGTATTCTCGGGGAGGGCAATCAGCCCCAGCATTTT.

This sequence joins TRBV4-3 and TRBJ2-7; the D gene is possibly TRBD1 (6 bases). V was trimmed by 0 bases and J by 2 bases, leaving 11 bases between them. The germline V gene encodes CDR1 LGHNA and CDR2 YSLEER. This CDR3 comprises 15 residues. The CDR3 bases are TGCGCCAGCAGCCAAGATATCAGGGGCACCTACGAGCAGTACTTC. Protein product: CASSQDIRGTYEQYF.

V usage is TRBV5-8 and J usage is TRBJ2-5; 9 nucleotides align to TRBD1. V lost 4 bases and J lost 5; bases outside the gene matches: 9. CDR3 length equals 15 residues. Per germline, CDR1 SGHTS and CDR2 YDEGEE. The CDR3 is CASSGGDRVGETQYF. For the CDR3, the DNA is TGTGCCAGCAGCGGCGGGGACAGGGTAGGGGAGACCCAGTACTTC.